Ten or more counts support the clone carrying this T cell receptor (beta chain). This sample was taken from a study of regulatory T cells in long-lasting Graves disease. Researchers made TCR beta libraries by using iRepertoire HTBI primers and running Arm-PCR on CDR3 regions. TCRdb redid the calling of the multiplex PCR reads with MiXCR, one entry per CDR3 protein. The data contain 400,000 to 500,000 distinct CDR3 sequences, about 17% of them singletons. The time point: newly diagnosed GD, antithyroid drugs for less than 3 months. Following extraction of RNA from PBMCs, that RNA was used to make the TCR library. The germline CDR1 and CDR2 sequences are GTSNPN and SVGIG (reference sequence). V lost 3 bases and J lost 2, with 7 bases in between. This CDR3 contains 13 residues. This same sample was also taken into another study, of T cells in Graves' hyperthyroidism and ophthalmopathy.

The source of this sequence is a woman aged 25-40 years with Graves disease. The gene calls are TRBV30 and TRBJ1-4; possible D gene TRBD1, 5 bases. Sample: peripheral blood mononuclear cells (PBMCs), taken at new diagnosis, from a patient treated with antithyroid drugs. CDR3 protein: CAWRRGTNEKLFF. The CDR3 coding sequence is TGTGCCTGGAGGCGGGGGACTAATGAAAAACTGTTTTTT.